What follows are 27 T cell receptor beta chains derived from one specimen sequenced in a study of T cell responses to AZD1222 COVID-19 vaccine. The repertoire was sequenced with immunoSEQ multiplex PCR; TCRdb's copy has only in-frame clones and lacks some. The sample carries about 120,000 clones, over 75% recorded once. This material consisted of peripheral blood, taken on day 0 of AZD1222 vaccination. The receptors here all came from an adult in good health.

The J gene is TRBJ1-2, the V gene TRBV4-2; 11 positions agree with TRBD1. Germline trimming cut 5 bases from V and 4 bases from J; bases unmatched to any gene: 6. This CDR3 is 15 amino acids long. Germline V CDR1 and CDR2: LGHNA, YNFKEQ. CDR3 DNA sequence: TGTGCCAGCAGCACACGGACAGGGGGCGCCTATGGCTACACCTTC. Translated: CASSTRTGGAYGYTF.

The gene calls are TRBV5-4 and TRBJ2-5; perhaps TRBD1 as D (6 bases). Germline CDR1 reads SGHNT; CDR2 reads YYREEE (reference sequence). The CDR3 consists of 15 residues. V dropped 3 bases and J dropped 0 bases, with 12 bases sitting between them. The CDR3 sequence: CASSSTGLNQETQYF. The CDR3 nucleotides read TGTGCCAGCAGCTCTACAGGGCTTAACCAAGAGACCCAGTACTTC.

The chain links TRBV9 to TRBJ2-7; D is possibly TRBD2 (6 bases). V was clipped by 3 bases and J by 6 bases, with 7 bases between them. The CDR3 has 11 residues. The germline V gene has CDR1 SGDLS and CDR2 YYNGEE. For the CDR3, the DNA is TGTGCCAGCAGCGCCGGGGGCGAGCAGTACTTC. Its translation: CASSAGGEQYF.

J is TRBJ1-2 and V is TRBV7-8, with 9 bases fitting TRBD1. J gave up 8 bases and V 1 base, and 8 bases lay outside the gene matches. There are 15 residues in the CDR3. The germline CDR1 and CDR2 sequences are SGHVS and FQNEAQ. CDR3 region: CASSLDRTGVGGYTF. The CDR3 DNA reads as TGTGCCAGCAGCTTAGATCGGACAGGGGTAGGCGGCTACACCTTC.

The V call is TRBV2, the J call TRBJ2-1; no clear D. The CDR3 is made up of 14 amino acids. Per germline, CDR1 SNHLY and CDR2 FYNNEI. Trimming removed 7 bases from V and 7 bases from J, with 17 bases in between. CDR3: CASTPGVGKNEQFF. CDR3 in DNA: TGTGCCAGCACTCCTGGGGTGGGGAAAAATGAGCAGTTCTTC.

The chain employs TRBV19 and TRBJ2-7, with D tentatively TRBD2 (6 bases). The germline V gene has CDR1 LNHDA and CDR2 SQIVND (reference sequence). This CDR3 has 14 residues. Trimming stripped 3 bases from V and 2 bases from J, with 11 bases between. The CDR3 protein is CASSIGAGTYEQYF. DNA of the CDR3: TGTGCCAGTAGTATCGGGGCGGGGACCTACGAGCAGTACTTC.

The CDR3 DNA sequence: TGTGCCAGCAGTTGGGGACAAGTGAACACTGAAGCTTTCTTT. Its protein product is CASSWGQVNTEAFF. V usage is TRBV6-5 and J usage is TRBJ1-1; perhaps TRBD1 as D (6 bases). The germline V gene has CDR1 MNHEY and CDR2 SVGAGI. This CDR3 region has 14 residues. Trimming removed 4 bases at V and 0 bases at J, with 9 bases between.

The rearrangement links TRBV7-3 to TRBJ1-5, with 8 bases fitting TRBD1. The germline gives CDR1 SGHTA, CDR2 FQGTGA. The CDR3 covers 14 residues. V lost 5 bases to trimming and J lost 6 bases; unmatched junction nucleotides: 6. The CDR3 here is CASSPMTGVQPQHF. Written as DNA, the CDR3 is TGTGCCAGCAGCCCCATGACAGGGGTTCAGCCCCAGCATTTT.

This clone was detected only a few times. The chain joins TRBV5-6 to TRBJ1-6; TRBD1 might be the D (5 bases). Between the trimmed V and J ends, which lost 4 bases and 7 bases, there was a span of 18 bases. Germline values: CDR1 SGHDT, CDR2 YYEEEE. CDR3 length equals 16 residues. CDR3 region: CASSVRDSLLNSPLHF. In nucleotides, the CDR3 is TGTGCCAGCAGCGTTAGGGACTCCTTATTAAATTCACCCCTCCACTTT. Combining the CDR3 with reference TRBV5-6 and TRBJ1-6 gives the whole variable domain DAGVTQSPTHLIKTRGQQVTLRCSPKSGHDTVSWYQQALGQGPQFIFQYYEEEERQRGNFPDRFSGHQFPNYSSELNVNALLLGDSALYLCASSVRDSLLNSPLHFGNGTRLTVT.

CDR3: CASLGGLDEQYF. The CDR3 nucleotides are TGTGCCAGCTTAGGGGGCCTGGACGAGCAGTACTTC. The chain carries TRBV28 and TRBJ2-7; 7 bases fit TRBD1. Trimming cost V 8 bases and J 5 bases; bases outside gene matches: 6. Germline CDR1 and CDR2: MDHEN and SYDVKM. The CDR3 is 12 residues long.

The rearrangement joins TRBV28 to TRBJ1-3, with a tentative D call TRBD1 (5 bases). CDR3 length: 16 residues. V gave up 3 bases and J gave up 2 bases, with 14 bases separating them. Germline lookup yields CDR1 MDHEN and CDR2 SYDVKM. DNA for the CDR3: TGTGCCAGCAGTTTTCTTCAGGGAACCCCTGGAAACACCATATATTTT. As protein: CASSFLQGTPGNTIYF. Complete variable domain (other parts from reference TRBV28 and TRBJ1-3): DVKVTQSSRYLVKRTGEKVFLECVQDMDHENMFWYRQDPGLGLRLIYFSYDVKMKEKGDIPEGYSVSREKKERFSLILESASTNQTSMYLCASSFLQGTPGNTIYFGEGSWLTVV.

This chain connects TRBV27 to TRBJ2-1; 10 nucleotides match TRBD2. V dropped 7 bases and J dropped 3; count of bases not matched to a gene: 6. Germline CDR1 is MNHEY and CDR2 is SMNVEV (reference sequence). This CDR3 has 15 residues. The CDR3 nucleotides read TGTGCCAGCACAAGCGGGGGGGGTTTCTACAATGAGCAGTTCTTC. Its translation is CASTSGGGFYNEQFF.

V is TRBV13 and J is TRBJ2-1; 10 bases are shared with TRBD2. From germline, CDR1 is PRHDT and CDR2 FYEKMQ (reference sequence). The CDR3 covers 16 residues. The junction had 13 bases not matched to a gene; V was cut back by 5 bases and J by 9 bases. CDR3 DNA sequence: TGTGCCAGCAGCCCGGGGGGGGCTAGCGGGAGATCTGAGCAGTTCTTC. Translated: CASSPGGASGRSEQFF. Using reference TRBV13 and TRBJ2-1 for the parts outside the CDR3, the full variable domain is AAGVIQSPRHLIKEKRETATLKCYPIPRHDTVYWYQQGPGQDPQFLISFYEKMQSDKGSIPDRFSAQQFSDYHSELNMSSLELGDSALYFCASSPGGASGRSEQFFGPGTRLTVL.

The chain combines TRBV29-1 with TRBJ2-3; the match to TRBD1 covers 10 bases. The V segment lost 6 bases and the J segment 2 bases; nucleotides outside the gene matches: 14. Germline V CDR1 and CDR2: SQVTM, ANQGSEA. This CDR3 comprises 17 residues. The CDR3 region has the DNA TGCAGCGTCCAATGGGGGACAGGGGTAAGCCTCACAGATACGCAGTATTTT. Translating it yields CSVQWGTGVSLTDTQYF.

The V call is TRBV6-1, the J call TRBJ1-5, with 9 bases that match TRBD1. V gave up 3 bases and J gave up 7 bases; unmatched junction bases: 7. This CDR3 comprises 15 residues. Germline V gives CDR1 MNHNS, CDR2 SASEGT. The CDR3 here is CASSDRDRVGQPQHF. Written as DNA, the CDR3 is TGTGCCAGCAGTGACCGGGACAGGGTTGGCCAGCCCCAGCATTTT.

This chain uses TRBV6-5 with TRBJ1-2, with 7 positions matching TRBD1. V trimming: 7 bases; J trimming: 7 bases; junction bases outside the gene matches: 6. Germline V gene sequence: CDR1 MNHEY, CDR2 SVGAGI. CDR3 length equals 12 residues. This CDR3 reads CASTDRASGYTF. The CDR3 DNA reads TGTGCCAGCACCGACAGGGCAAGTGGCTACACCTTC.

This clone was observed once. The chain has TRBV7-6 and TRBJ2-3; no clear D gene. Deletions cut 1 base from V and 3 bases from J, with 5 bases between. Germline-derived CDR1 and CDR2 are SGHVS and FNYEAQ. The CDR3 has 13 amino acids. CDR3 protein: CASSLDWTDTQYF. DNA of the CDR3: TGTGCCAGCAGCTTAGACTGGACAGATACGCAGTATTTT.

DNA for the CDR3: TGTGCCATCGGAGGGGGGGACATGAACACTGAAGCTTTCTTT. It yields the protein CAIGGGDMNTEAFF. The chain uses TRBV10-3 and TRBJ1-1, with D maybe TRBD1 (6 bases). CDR3 length: 14 amino acids. V was clipped by 8 bases and J by 0 bases, with 13 bases between them. Per germline, CDR1 ENHRY and CDR2 SYGVKD.

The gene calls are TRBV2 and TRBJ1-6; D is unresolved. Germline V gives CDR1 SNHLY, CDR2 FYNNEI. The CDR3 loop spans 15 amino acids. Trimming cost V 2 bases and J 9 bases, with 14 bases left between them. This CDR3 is CASSESGPGFSPLHF. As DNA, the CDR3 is TGTGCCAGCAGTGAATCGGGTCCCGGGTTTTCACCCCTCCACTTT.

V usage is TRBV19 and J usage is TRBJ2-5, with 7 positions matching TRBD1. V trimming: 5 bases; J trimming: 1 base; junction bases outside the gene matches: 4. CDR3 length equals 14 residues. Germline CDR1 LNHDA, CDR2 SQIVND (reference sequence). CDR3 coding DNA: TGTGCCAGTAGTCGACGGGACAGCCAAGAGACCCAGTACTTC. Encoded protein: CASSRRDSQETQYF.

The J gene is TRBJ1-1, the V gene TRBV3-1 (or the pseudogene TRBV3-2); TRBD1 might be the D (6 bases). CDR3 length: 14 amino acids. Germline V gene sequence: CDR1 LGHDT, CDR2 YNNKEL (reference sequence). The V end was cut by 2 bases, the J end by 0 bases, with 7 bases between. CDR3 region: CASSQRGLNTEAFF. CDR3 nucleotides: TGTGCCAGCAGCCAACGGGGGCTGAACACTGAAGCTTTCTTT.

This CDR3 is CASSPRQGTTYEQYF. The CDR3 DNA sequence: TGTGCCAGCAGTCCCCGACAGGGCACAACCTACGAGCAGTACTTC. V usage is TRBV27 and J usage is TRBJ2-7; 7 nucleotides align to TRBD1. V lost 5 bases to trimming and J lost 2 bases; unmatched junction nucleotides: 9. Germline CDR1 and CDR2: MNHEY and SMNVEV (reference sequence). The CDR3 runs to 15 residues.

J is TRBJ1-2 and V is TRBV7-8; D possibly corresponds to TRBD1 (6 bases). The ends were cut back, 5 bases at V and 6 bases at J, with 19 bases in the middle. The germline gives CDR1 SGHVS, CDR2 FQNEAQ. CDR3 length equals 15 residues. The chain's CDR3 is CASSRTQGARDGYTF. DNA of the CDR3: TGTGCCAGCAGCCGCACACAGGGCGCGCGGGATGGCTACACCTTC.

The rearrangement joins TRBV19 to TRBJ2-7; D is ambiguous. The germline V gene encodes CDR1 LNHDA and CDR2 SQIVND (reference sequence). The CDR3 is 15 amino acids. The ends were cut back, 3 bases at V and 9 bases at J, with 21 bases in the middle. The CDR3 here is CASSIKKDVVGVQYF. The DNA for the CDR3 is TGTGCCAGTAGTATCAAGAAGGACGTTGTGGGCGTGCAGTACTTC.

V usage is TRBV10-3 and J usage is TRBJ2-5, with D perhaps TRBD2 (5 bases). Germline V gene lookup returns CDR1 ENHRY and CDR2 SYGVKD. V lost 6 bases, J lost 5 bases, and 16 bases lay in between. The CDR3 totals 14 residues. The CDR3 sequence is CAISQSGPQETQYF. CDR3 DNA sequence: TGTGCCATCAGCCAAAGCGGTCCCCAGGAGACCCAGTACTTC.

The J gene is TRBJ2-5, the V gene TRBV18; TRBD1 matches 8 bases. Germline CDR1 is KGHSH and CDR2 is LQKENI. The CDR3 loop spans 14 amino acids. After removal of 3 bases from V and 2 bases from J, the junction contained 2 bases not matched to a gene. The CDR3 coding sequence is TGTGCCAGCTCACCCGGGACAGGACAAGAGACCCAGTACTTC. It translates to CASSPGTGQETQYF.

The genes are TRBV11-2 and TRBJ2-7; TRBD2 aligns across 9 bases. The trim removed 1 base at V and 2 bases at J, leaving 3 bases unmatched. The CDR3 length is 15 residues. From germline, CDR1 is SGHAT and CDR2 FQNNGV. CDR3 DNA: TGTGCCAGCAGCTTAGCCGCGGGAGGGACCTACGAGCAGTACTTC. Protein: CASSLAAGGTYEQYF.